The present TCR beta chain was sequenced within a study of shared clonotypes between healthy human individuals. Several immunoSEQ plates received, in even portions, the genomic DNA of each subset. Some clones are missing from TCRdb's copy, which holds only in-frame ones; the method was immunoSEQ multiplex PCR. The top ten hold more than 0.9% of the sample, which has about 1.5 million clones, roughly 96% seen once. Trimming took 5 bases from V and 9 from J; bases not matched to a gene: 8. The CDR3 spans 14 residues. Per the germline V gene, CDR1 is SGHVS and CDR2 is FQNEAQ. The TCR comes from a man aged 25-45 years in good health. What was sequenced was naive CD4+ T cells sorted from blood. The subset: CD45RA+ positively selected. The rearrangement uses TRBV7-8 and TRBJ2-1; 9 nucleotides agree with TRBD2. CDR3 protein: CASSPRVAGVEQFF. CDR3 DNA sequence: TGTGCCAGCAGCCCCCGGGTAGCGGGAGTTGAGCAGTTCTTC.